The clone carrying this T cell receptor beta chain was seen a few times. This entry comes from a study of PD-L1 blockade in urothelial cancer. The sample's time point: pretreatment peripheral blood. Sequenced by immunoSEQ multiplex PCR; TCRdb stores in-frame clones only, minus some. Of approximately 32,000 clones in the sample, around four fifths are singletons; the top ten hold 6.8%. Germline loops: CDR1 SEHNR, CDR2 FQNEAQ (reference sequence). This CDR3 has 16 amino acids. Trimming shortened V by 1 base and J by 5 bases, and 12 bases separated the two germline ends. The specimen was PBMCs, collected around atezolizumab (anti-PD-L1) treatment. The receptor comes from a man aged 55 to 70 with urothelial cancer. The chain links TRBV7-9 to TRBJ1-6; possible D gene TRBD1, 6 bases. This CDR3 reads CASSLGGRGNNSPLHF. The CDR3 bases are TGTGCCAGCAGCTTAGGCGGCAGGGGAAATAATTCACCCCTCCACTTT.